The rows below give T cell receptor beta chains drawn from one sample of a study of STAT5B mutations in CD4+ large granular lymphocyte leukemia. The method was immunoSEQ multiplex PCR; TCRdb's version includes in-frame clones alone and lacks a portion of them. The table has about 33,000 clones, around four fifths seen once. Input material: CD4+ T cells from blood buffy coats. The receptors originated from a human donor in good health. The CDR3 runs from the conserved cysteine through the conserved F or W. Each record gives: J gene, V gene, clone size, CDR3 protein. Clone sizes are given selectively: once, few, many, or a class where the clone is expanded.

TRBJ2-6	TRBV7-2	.	CASSFRTSGISGANVLTF
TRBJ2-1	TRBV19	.	CASSTQYNEQFF
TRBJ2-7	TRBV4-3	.	CASSQVLRTGTYEQYF
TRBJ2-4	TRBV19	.	CASREGLTGLAKNIQYF
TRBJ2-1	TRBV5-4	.	CASSLGGTASYNEQFF
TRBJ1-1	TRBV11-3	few	CATGAGINTEAFF
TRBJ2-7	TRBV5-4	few	CASSLRQGGNEQYF
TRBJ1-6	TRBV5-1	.	CASSLEFYNSPLHF
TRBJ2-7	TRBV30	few	CAWSEGAGEQYF
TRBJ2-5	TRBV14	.	CASSQDRVRETQYF